Below, 17 T cell receptor beta chains from the same sample are listed, as sequenced in a study of read filtering for tumor transcriptome and immune sequencing. From around 440 ng of RNA, a library with molecular barcoded alpha/delta and beta/gamma adaptors was made. TCRdb used MiXCR to reprocess the reads, holding one entry per CDR3 protein. This sample has roughly 35,000 distinct CDR3 sequences, with roughly 15% found just once. The sequencing input was a population of CD138-negative cells sorted from bone marrow. These receptors came from a donor aged 40 or older with multiple myeloma.

This clonotype has at least ten counts. V is TRBV7-9 and J is TRBJ1-5, with D perhaps TRBD1 (6 bases). Trimming removed 5 bases from V and 6 bases from J, with 14 bases in between. Germline V gene data show CDR1 as SEHNR and CDR2 as FQNEAQ (reference sequence). CDR3 size: 14 residues. The CDR3 protein is CASSPRGGSQPQHF. CDR3 nucleotide sequence: TGTGCCAGCAGCCCTAGGGGGGGAAGTCAGCCCCAGCATTTT.

This clonotype was detected many times. V and J are TRBV15 and TRBJ2-1; 8 nucleotides match TRBD1. The germline CDR1 and CDR2 sequences are LNHNV and YYDKDF (reference sequence). The ends lost 1 base at V and 2 bases at J; junction bases unmatched: 4. The CDR3 sequence is 16 residues long. The CDR3 nucleotides read TGTGCCACCAGCAGAGCAACAGGGGGAACCTACAATGAGCAGTTCTTC. Encoded protein: CATSRATGGTYNEQFF.

Ten or more counts support this clonotype. V and J are TRBV4-3 and TRBJ1-5; a possible D gene is TRBD1 (6 bases). The CDR3 is made up of 13 amino acids. Trimming shortened V by 0 bases and J by 6 bases, and 6 bases separated the two germline ends. The germline V gene encodes CDR1 LGHNA and CDR2 YSLEER. The CDR3: CASSQDRGQPQHF. The CDR3, as DNA: TGCGCCAGCAGCCAAGACAGGGGTCAGCCCCAGCATTTT.

The V and J genes are TRBV5-1 and TRBJ2-5; D may be TRBD1 (5 bases). Germline V gene lookup returns CDR1 SGHRS and CDR2 YFSETQ. V lost 0 bases, J lost 5 bases, and 11 bases lay in between. CDR3 length: 14 residues. The CDR3 DNA sequence: TGCGCCAGCAGCTTGGTAAACAGGAAGGAGACCCAGTACTTC. Its translation is CASSLVNRKETQYF.

This clonotype was recorded at least ten times. The gene calls are TRBV29-1 and TRBJ2-1; TRBD2 matches 12 bases. From germline, CDR1 is SQVTM and CDR2 ANQGSEA. V lost 4 bases and J lost 5; bases outside the gene matches: 6. The CDR3 has 15 amino acids. CDR3 region: CSVGKGLAGNNEQFF. CDR3 in DNA: TGCAGCGTTGGTAAGGGACTAGCGGGCAACAATGAGCAGTTCTTC.

The rearrangement uses TRBV7-2 and TRBJ2-6; D call uncertain. V was shortened by 1 base and J by 2 bases, with 6 bases between the two germline ends. Germline assignment: CDR1 SGHTA and CDR2 FQGNSA. This CDR3 has 15 amino acids. As DNA, the CDR3 is TGTGCCAGCAGCTTAGAACTAACTGGGGCCAACGTCCTGACTTTC. Translation gives CASSLELTGANVLTF.

Notes on this clonotype: A single base separates this from a much larger clone, so it may be a read error. The rearrangement joins TRBV29-1 to TRBJ2-5, with D possibly TRBD2 on 5 matching bases. CDR3 size: 16 residues. Germline CDR1 and CDR2: SQVTM and ANQGSEA. Trimming pared 4 bases from V and 2 bases from J, leaving 20 bases between. This chain's CDR3 is CSVGENTAAAQETQYF. CDR3 nucleotides: TGCAGCGTTGGGGAGAACACCGCCGCGGCGCAAGAGACCCAGTACTTC. The entire variable domain, with the rest obtained from reference TRBV29-1 and TRBJ2-5, is as follows: SAVISQKPSRDICQRGTSLTIQCQVDSQVTMMFWYRQQPGQSLTLIATANQGSEATYESGFVIDKFPISRPNLTFSTLTVSNMSPEDSSIYLCSVGENTAAAQETQYFGPGTRLLVL.

Many counts were recorded for this clonotype. The genes are TRBV29-1 and TRBJ2-5, with 9 bases that match TRBD1. CDR3 length: 12 residues. With V trimmed by 7 bases and J by 5 bases, 5 bases remained unmatched. Per germline, CDR1 SQVTM and CDR2 ANQGSEA. The CDR3 region is CSGGTGSETQYF. The CDR3 nucleotides read TGCAGCGGTGGGACAGGGTCGGAGACCCAGTACTTC.

About this clonotype: Possible read error: a much larger clone is one base away. The conserved final phenylalanine or tryptophan is absent from the CDR3, which likely points to a read error. The V and J genes are TRBV4-2 and TRBJ2-3, with TRBD2 matching over 9 bases. The junction had 11 bases not matched to a gene; V was cut back by 0 bases and J by 1 base. Germline assignment: CDR1 LGHNA and CDR2 YNFKEQ. CDR3 length: 19 residues. CDR3 sequence reads: CASSQDLRGVAGGTDTQYS. CDR3 DNA sequence: TGTGCCAGCAGCCAAGATCTCCGAGGGGTAGCGGGGGGCACAGATACGCAGTATTCT.

This clonotype has more than one count but fewer than ten. J is TRBJ2-7 and V is TRBV29-1, with TRBD2 as a possible D gene (6 bases). V lost 4 bases, J lost 2 bases, and 9 bases lay in between. This CDR3 is 12 amino acids long. Germline CDR1 is SQVTM and CDR2 is ANQGSEA. The CDR3 is CSVAAGPYEQYF. CDR3 coding DNA: TGCAGCGTTGCGGCGGGACCCTACGAGCAGTACTTC.

This clonotype was counted at least ten times. The J gene is TRBJ1-1, the V gene TRBV27; D may be TRBD1 (5 bases). The V end lost 4 bases, the J end lost 4 bases, and 10 bases lay between the germline ends. Per germline, CDR1 MNHEY and CDR2 SMNVEV (reference sequence). CDR3 size: 13 residues. CDR3 coding DNA: TGTGCCAGCAGTTCGTCAGGGTTCACTGAAGCTTTCTTT. Translating gives CASSSSGFTEAFF.

There are many counts of this clonotype. V and J are TRBV10-3 and TRBJ2-2; 14 bases are shared with TRBD2. This CDR3 spans 18 amino acids. In germline, CDR1 is ENHRY, CDR2 SYGVKD. V gave up 0 bases and J gave up 6 bases; unmatched junction bases: 6. The CDR3: CAISESGLAGVFPGELFF. The CDR3 DNA sequence: TGTGCCATCAGTGAGTCGGGACTAGCGGGAGTATTTCCCGGGGAGCTGTTTTTT.

This clonotype has ten or more counts. The chain combines TRBV7-3 with TRBJ2-1; TRBD2 matches at 8 bases. This CDR3 has 15 residues. Germline V gene sequence: CDR1 SGHTA, CDR2 FQGTGA. The trim removed 2 bases at V and 8 bases at J, leaving 8 bases unmatched. This CDR3 is CASSLGTSRFYEQFF. CDR3 sequence (DNA): TGTGCCAGCAGCTTAGGGACTAGTAGATTTTATGAGCAGTTCTTC.

This clonotype was recorded at least ten times. The V and J genes are TRBV14 and TRBJ2-1; 8 bases match TRBD2. The CDR3 contains 17 residues. V lost 4 bases to trimming and J lost 3 bases; unmatched junction nucleotides: 11. Germline V lookup: CDR1 SGHDN, CDR2 FVKESK. The CDR3 DNA reads as TGTGCCAGCAGCCGGGGACTAGGTACATTGGTCTACAATGAGCAGTTCTTC. It translates to CASSRGLGTLVYNEQFF.

This clonotype was detected ten times or more. J is TRBJ1-2 and V is TRBV20-1; TRBD1 agrees at 7 bases. Germline CDR1 is DFQATT and CDR2 is SNEGSKA (reference sequence). After removal of 6 bases from V and 4 bases from J, the junction contained 5 bases not matched to a gene. This CDR3 region has 12 residues. The CDR3 nucleotides are TGCAGTGCCCCGGACAGGCCCTATGGCTACACCTTC. This encodes CSAPDRPYGYTF.

This clonotype turned up a few times. The junction does not match germline at one end; this may be a read error. This chain connects TRBV7-2 to TRBJ2-1, with 9 bases that match TRBD1. The CDR3 extends over 16 amino acids. The germline V gene has CDR1 SGHTA and CDR2 FQGNSA. The CDR3 bases are TGTACCAGCAGCCTTTTTGACAGGGGGTTCTACAAGGAGCAGTTCTTC. It yields the protein CTSSLFDRGFYKEQFF. Full variable domain (outside the CDR3, taken from reference TRBV7-2 and TRBJ2-1): GAGVSQSPSNKVTEKGKDVELRCDPISGHTALYWYRQSLGQGLEFLIYFQGNSAPDKSGLPSDRFSAERTGGSVSTLTIQRTQQEDSAVYLCTSSLFDRGFYKEQFFGPGTRLTVL.

This clonotype was recorded at least ten times. The chain couples TRBV28 to TRBJ2-7, with D unresolved. Germline CDR1 MDHEN, CDR2 SYDVKM. The ends were cut back, 5 bases at V and 6 bases at J, with 14 bases in the middle. CDR3 length: 13 amino acids. This CDR3 is CASSDLSLGEQYF. CDR3 in DNA: TGTGCCAGCAGTGACTTGTCCTTGGGCGAGCAGTACTTC.